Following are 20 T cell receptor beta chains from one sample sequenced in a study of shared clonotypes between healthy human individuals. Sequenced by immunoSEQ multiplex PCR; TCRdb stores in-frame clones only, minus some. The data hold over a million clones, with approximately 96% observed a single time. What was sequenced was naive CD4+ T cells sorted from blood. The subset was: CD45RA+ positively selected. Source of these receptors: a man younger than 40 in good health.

The CDR3 DNA is TGTGCCAGCAGCCCCTCAACAGGGAGGGGGACTGAAGCTTTCTTT. Protein product: CASSPSTGRGTEAFF. The genes are TRBV28 and TRBJ1-1; TRBD1 is a possible D gene (6 bases). The CDR3 sequence is 15 residues long. CDR1 and CDR2 from the germline V gene are MDHEN and SYDVKM. V was clipped by 6 bases and J by 5 bases, with 19 bases between them.

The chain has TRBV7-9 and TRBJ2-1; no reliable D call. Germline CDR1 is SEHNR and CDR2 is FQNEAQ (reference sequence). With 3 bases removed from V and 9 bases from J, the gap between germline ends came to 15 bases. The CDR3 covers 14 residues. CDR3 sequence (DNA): TGTGCCAGCAGCTTGACCCCGAGGCCTTCTGAGCAGTTCTTC. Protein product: CASSLTPRPSEQFF.

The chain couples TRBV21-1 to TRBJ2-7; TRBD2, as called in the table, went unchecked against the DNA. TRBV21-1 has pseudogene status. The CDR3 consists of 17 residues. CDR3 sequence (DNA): TGTGCCAGCAGCAAAGCGCCGGGACTAGCGTCCGCCTACGAGCAGTACTTC. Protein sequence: CASSKAPGLASAYEQYF.

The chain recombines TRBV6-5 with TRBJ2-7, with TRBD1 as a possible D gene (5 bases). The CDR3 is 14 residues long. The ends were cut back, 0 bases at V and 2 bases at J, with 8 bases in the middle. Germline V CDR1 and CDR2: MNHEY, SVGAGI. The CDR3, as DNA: TGTGCCAGCAGTTACTCGAAGACAGCCTACGAGCAGTACTTC. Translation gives CASSYSKTAYEQYF.

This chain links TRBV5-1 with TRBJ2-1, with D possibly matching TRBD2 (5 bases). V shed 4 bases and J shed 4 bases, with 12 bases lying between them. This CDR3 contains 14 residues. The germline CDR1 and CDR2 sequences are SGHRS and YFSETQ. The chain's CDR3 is CASSGSGLYNEQFF. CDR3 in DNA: TGCGCCAGCAGCGGCAGCGGACTTTACAATGAGCAGTTCTTC.

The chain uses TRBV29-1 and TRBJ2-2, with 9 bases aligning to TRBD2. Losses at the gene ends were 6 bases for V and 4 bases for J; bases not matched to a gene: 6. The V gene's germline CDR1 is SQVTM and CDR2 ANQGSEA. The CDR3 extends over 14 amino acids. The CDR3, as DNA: TGCAGCGTCCTTATAGCGGGAGTCACCGGGGAGCTGTTTTTT. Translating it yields CSVLIAGVTGELFF.

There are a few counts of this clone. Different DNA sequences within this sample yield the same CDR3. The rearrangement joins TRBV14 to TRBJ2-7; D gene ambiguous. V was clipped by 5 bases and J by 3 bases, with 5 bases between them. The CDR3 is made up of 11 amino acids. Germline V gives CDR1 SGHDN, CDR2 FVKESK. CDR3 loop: CASSRDYEQYF. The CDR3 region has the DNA TGTGCCAGCAGCAGGGACTACGAGCAGTACTTC.

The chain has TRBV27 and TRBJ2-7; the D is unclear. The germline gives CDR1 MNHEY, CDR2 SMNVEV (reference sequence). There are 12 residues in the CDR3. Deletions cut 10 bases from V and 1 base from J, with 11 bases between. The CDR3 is CATKSVSYEQYF. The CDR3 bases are TGTGCCACCAAGTCAGTTTCCTACGAGCAGTACTTC.

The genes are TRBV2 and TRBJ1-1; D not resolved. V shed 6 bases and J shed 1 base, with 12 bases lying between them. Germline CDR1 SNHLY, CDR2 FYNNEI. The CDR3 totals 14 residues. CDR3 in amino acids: CASRKPGTNTEAFF. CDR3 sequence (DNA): TGTGCCAGCAGAAAACCGGGCACGAACACTGAAGCTTTCTTT. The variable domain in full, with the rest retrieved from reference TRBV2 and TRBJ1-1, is EPEVTQTPSHQVTQMGQEVILRCVPISNHLYFYWYRQILGQKVEFLVSFYNNEISEKSEIFDDQFSVERPDGSNFTLKIRSTKLEDSAMYFCASRKPGTNTEAFFGQGTRLTVV.

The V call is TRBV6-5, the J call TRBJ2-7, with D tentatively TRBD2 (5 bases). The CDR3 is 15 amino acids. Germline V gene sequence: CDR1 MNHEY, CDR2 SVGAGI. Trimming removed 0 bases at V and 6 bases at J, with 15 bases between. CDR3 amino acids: CASSYSISGFGEQYF. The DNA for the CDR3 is TGTGCCAGCAGTTACTCGATATCGGGATTTGGCGAGCAGTACTTC.

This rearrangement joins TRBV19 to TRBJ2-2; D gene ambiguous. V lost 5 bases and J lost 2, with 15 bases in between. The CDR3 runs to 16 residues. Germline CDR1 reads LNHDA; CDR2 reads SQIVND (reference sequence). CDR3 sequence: CASSLRPQSNTGELFF. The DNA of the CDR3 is TGTGCCAGTAGTCTGAGACCCCAATCCAACACCGGGGAGCTGTTTTTT.

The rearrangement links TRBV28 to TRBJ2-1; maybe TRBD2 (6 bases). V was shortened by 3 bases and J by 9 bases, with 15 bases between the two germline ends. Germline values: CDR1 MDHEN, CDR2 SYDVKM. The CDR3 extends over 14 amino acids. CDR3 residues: CASSFAAGWIEQFF. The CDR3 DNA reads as TGTGCCAGCAGTTTTGCGGCGGGATGGATTGAGCAGTTCTTC.

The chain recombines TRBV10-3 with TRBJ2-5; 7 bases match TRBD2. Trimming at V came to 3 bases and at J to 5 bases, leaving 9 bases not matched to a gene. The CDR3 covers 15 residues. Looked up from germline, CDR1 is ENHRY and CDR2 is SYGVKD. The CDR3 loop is CAISEGLGTWETQYF. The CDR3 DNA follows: TGTGCCATCAGTGAAGGACTAGGGACGTGGGAGACCCAGTACTTC.

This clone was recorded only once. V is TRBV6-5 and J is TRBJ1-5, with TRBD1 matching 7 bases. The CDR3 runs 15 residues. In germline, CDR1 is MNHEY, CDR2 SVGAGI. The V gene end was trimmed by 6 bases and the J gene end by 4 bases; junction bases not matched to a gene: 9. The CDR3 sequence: CASSFGRDRNQPQHF. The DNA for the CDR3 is TGTGCCAGCAGCTTCGGCCGGGACAGAAATCAGCCCCAGCATTTT.

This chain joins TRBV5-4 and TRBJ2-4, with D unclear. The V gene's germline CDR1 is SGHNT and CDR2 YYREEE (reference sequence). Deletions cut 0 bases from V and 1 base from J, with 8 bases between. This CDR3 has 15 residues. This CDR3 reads CASSLAKEAKNIQYF. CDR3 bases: TGTGCCAGCAGCTTGGCAAAGGAGGCCAAAAACATTCAGTACTTC.

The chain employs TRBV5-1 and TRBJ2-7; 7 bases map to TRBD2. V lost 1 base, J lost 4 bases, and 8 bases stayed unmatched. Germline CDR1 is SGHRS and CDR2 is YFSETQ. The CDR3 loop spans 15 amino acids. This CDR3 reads CASSLSGRAPYEQYF. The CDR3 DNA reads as TGCGCCAGCAGCTTGAGTGGGAGGGCGCCGTACGAGCAGTACTTC.

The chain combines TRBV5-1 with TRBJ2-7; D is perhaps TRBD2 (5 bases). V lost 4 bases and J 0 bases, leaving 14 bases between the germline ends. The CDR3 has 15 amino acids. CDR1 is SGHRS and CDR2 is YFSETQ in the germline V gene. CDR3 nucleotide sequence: TGCGCCAGCAGCCAGCGGACCGATAGCTCCTACGAGCAGTACTTC. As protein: CASSQRTDSSYEQYF.

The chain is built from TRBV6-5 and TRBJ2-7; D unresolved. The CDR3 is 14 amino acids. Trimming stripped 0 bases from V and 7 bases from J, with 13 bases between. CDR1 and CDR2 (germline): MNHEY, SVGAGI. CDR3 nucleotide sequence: TGTGCCAGCAGTTACTCGAGCCTCCCTGAGGAGCAGTACTTC. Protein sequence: CASSYSSLPEEQYF.

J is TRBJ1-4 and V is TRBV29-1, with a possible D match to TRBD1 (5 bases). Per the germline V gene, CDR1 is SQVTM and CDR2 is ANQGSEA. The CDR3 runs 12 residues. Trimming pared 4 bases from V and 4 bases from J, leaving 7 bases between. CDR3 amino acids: CSVGQFNEKLFF. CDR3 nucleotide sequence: TGCAGCGTTGGACAGTTTAATGAAAAACTGTTTTTT.

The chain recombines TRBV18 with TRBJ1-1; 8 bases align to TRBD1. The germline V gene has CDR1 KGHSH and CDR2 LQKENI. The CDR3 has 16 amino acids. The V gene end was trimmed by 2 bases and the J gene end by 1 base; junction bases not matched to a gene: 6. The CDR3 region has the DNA TGTGCCAGCTCACCAACAAGGACAGGGAAGAACACTGAAGCTTTCTTT. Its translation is CASSPTRTGKNTEAFF.